This T cell receptor beta chain comes out of a study of T cells after posttransplantation cyclophosphamide. Sampled 1 year posttransplant, controls received myeloablative marrow transplants, methotrexate and a calcineurin inhibitor. Profiled with immunoSEQ multiplex PCR; TCRdb holds only in-frame clones, not every one. The sample lists about 24,000 clones; more than 80% were seen once. This clone was counted a few times. Its specificity is unknown. The junction had 6 bases not matched to a gene; V was cut back by 6 bases and J by 4 bases. The germline V gene encodes CDR1 MNHEY and CDR2 SMNVEV (reference sequence). The CDR3 runs to 14 residues. Study-wide results and limits: Later blood repertoires were often dominated by clones from the donor CD8+ memory compartment. TRB clonality was highly associated with recipient CMV seropositivity and reactivation. Blood and skin or GI T cell repertoires showed limited TRB overlap.

The receptor was derived from a female patient between 50 and 59 years old who received an allogeneic stem cell transplant from an unrelated donor, was CMV-positive, and had chronic GVHD only. Among the T cells, some may be from the graft donor. The source was PBMCs, collected after an allogeneic stem cell transplant with a calcineurin inhibitor and methotrexate. V gene TRBV27 combines with J gene TRBJ1-2; TRBD1 matches at 9 bases. CDR3 amino acids: CASRASQGAYGYTF. In DNA, the CDR3 is TGTGCCAGCAGAGCTTCACAGGGGGCCTATGGCTACACCTTC.